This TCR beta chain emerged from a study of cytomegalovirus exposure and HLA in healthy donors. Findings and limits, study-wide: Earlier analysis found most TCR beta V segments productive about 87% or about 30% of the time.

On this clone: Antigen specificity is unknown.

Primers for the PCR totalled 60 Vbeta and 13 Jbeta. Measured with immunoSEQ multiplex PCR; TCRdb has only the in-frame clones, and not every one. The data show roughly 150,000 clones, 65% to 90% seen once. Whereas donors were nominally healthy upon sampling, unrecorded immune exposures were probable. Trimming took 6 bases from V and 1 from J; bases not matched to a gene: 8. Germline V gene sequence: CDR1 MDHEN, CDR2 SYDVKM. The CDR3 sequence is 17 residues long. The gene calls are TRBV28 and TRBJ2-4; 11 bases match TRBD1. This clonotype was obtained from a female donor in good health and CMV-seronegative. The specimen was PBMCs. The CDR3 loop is CASSYRTGGIAKNIQYF. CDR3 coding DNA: TGTGCCAGCAGCTACCGGACAGGGGGCATTGCCAAAAACATTCAGTACTTC.